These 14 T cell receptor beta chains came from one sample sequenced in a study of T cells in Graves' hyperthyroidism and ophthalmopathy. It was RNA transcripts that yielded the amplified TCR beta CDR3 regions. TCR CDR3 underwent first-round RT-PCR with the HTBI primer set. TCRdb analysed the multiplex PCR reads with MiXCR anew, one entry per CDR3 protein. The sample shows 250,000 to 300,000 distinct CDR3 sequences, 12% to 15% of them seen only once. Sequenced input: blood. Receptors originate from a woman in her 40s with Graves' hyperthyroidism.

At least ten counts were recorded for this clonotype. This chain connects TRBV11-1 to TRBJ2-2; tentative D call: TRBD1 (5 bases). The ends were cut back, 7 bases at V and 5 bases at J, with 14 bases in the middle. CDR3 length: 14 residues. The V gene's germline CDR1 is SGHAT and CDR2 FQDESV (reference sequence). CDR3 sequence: CASTPGRSTGELFF. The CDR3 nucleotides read TGTGCCAGCACCCCAGGGCGGAGTACCGGGGAGCTGTTTTTT.

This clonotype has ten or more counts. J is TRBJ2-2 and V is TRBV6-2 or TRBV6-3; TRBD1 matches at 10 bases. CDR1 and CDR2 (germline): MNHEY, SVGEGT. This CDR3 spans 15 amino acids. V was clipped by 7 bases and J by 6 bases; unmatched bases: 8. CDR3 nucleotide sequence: TGTGCCAGCAACCGAGACAGGGGGCCGCCCGGGGAGCTGTTTTTT. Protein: CASNRDRGPPGELFF.

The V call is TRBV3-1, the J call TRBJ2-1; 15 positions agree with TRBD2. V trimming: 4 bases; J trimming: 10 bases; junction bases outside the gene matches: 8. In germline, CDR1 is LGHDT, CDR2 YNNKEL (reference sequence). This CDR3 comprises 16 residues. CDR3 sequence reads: CASSRGLAGGLGEQFF. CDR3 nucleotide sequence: TGTGCCAGCAGCCGGGGACTAGCGGGAGGCTTAGGGGAGCAGTTCTTC.

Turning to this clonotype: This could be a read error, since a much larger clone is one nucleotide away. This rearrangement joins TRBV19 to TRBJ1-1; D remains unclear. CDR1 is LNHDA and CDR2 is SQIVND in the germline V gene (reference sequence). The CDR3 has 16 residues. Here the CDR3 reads CASVGGSHRVNTEALF. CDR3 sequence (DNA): TGTGCCAGCGTAGGAGGCTCACATAGGGTGAACACTGAAGCTCTCTTT.

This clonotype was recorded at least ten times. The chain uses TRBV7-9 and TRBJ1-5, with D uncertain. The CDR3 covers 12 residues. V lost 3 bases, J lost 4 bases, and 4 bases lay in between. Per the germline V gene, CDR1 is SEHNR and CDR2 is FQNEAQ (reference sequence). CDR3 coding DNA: TGTGCCAGCAGCTTGAATAATCAGCCCCAGCATTTT. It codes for CASSLNNQPQHF.

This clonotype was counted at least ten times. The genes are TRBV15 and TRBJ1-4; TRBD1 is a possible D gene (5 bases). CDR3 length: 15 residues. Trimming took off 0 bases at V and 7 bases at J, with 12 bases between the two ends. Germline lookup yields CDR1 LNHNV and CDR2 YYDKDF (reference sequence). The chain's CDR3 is CATSRDPGGGEKLFF. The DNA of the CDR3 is TGTGCCACCAGCAGAGACCCCGGGGGGGGTGAAAAACTGTTTTTT.

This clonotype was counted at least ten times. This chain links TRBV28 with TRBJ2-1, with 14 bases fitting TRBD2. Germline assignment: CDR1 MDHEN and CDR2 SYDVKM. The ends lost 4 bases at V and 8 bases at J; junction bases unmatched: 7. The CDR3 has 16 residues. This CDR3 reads CASSSPGTSGSDEQFF. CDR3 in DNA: TGTGCCAGCAGTTCCCCCGGGACTAGCGGGAGCGATGAGCAGTTCTTC.

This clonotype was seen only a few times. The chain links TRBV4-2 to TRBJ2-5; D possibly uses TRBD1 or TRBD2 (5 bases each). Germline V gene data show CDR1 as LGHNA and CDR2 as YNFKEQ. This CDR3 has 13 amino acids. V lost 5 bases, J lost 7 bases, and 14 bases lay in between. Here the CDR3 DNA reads TGTGCCAGCAGCGTCCGTGAGAGGGGGACCCAGTACTTC. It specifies CASSVRERGTQYF.

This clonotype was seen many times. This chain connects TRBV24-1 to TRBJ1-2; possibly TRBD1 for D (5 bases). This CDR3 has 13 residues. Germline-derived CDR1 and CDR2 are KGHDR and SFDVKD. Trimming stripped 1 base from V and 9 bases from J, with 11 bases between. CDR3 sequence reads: CATSDFPRGSYTF. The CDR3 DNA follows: TGTGCCACCAGTGATTTCCCCCGGGGGAGCTACACCTTC.

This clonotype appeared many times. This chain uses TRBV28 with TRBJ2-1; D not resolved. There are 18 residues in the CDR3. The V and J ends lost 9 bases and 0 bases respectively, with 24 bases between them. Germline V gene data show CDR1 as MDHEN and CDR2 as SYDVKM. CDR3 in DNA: TGTGCCAGTCACACTATGTTTGTTGCTGAAAGCTCCTACAATGAGCAGTTCTTC. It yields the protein CASHTMFVAESSYNEQFF. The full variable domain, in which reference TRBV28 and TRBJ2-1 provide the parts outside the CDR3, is DVKVTQSSRYLVKRTGEKVFLECVQDMDHENMFWYRQDPGLGLRLIYFSYDVKMKEKGDIPEGYSVSREKKERFSLILESASTNQTSMYLCASHTMFVAESSYNEQFFGPGTRLTVL.

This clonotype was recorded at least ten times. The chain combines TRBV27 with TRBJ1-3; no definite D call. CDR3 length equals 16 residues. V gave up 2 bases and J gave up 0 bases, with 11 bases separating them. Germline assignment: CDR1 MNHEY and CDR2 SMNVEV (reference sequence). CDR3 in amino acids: CASSLASPPSGNTIYF. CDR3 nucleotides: TGTGCCAGCAGTTTAGCCAGCCCGCCCTCTGGAAACACCATATATTTT.

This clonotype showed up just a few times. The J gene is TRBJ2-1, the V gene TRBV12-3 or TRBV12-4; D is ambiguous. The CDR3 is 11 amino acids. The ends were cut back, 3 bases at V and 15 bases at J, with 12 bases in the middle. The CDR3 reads CASSFSSEVFF. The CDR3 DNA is TGTGCCAGCAGTTTTTCCTCCGAGGTGTTCTTC.

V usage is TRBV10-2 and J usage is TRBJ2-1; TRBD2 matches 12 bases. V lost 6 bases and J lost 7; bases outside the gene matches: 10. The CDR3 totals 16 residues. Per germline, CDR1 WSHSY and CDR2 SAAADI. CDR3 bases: TGCGCCAGCAGCCCGAGGACTAGCGGGATCGGAAATGAGCAGTTCTTC. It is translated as CASSPRTSGIGNEQFF.

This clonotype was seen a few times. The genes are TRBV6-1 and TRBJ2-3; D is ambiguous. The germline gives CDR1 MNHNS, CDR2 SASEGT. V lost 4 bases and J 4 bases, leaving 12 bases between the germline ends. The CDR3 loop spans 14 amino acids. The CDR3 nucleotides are TGTGCCAGCAGTGTCGGAATACGGTCAGATACGCAGTATTTT. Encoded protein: CASSVGIRSDTQYF.